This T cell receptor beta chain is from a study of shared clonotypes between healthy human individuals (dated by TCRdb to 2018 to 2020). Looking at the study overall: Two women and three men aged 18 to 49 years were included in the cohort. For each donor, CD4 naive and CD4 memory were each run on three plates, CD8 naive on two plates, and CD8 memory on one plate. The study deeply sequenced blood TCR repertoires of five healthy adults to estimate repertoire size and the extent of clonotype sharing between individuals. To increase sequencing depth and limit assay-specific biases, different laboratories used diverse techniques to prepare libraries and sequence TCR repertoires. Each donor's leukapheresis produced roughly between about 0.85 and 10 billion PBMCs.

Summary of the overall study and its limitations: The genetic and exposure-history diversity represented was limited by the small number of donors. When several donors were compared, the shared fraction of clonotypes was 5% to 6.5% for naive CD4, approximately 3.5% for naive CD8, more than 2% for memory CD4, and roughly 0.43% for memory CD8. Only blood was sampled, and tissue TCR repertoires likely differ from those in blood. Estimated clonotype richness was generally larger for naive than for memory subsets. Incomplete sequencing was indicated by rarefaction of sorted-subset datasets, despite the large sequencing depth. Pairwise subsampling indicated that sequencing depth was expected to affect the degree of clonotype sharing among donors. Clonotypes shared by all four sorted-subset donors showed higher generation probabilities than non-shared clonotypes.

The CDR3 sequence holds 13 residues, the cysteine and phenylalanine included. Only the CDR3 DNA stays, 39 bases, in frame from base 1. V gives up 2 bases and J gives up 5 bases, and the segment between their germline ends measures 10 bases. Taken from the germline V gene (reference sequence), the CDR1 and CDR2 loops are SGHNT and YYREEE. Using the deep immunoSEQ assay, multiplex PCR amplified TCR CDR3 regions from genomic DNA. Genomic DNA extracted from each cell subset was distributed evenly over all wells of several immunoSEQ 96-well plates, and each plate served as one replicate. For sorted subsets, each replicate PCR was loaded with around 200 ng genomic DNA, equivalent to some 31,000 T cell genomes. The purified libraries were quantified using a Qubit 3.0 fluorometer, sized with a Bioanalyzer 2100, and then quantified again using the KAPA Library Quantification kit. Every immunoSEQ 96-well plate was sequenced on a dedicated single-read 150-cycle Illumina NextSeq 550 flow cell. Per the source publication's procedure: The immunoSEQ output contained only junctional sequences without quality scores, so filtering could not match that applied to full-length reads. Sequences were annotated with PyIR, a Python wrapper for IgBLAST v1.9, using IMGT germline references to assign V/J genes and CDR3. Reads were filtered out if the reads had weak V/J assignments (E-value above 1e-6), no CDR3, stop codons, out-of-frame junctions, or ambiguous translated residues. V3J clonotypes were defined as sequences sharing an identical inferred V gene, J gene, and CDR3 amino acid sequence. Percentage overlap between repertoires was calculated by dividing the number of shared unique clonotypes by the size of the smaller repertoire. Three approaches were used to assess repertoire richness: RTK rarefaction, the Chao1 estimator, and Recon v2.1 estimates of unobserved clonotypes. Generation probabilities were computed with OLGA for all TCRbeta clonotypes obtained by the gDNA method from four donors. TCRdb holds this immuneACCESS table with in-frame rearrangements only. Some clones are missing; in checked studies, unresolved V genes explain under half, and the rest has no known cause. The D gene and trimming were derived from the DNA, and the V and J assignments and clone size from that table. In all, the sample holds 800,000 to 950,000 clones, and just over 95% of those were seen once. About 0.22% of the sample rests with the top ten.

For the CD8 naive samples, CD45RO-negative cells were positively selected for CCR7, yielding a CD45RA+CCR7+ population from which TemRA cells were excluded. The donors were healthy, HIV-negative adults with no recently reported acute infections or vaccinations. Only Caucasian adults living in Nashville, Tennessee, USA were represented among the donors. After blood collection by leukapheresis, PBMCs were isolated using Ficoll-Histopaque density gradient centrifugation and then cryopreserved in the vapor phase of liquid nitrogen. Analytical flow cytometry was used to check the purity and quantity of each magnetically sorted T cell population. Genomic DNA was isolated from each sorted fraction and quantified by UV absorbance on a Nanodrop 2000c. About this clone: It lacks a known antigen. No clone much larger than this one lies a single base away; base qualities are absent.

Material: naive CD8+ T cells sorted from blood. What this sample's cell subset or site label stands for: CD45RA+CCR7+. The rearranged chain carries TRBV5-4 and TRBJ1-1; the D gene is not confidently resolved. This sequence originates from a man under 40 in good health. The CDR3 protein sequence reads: CASSFYGGTEAFF. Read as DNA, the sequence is TGTGCCAGCAGCTTTTACGGTGGAACTGAAGCTTTCTTT.